The source of this TCR beta chain is a study of blood T cell repertoires in COVID-19. Across the whole study: Sample material is recorded as cDNA or gDNA derived from T cells, B-cell-depleted T cells, or PBMCs.

In the original processing: It was from reference gene primer amplification that nucleated cell counts were estimated. TCRdb keeps only in-frame clones here, not all; method: immunoSEQ multiplex PCR. V and J calls and clone size come straight from that table; D and trimming were deduced from the DNA. The sample consists of more than 80,000 clones, about four fifths of them appearing once. Germline lookup yields CDR1 GTSNPN and CDR2 SVGIG (reference sequence). The V segment lost 1 base and the J segment 4 bases; nucleotides outside the gene matches: 7. The CDR3 has 17 residues. The rearrangement joins TRBV30 to TRBJ2-5, with TRBD2 identical over 15 bases. Sample: peripheral blood. This TCR came from a woman in her seventies with acute or convalescent COVID-19. The DNA for the CDR3 is TGTGCCTGGAGTGCCCGGACTAGCGGGGGGGCCGGAGAGACCCAGTACTTC. Protein: CAWSARTSGGAGETQYF.